The 29 T cell receptor beta chains given below trace back to one sample, sequenced in a study of identical twins. TCRdb re-analysed the 5' RACE reads in MiXCR, keeping a single row per CDR3 protein. The profile shows around 300,000 distinct CDR3 sequences, roughly 8.6% of them singletons. The sample was also linked to a second study, of yellow fever vaccine responses in identical twins.

The source material was memory (CD45RO+) T cells sorted from blood. These receptors were taken from a woman aged 18-35 years in good health.

This clonotype was seen a handful of times. The chain couples TRBV7-2 to TRBJ2-1; 11 positions agree with TRBD2. V shed 3 bases, J shed 6 bases, and the junction held 4 bases outside the gene matches. This CDR3 has 15 residues. Germline V gene lookup returns CDR1 SGHTA and CDR2 FQGNSA. CDR3 coding DNA: TGTGCCAGCAGCTTGTCTAGCGGGAGGACCAATGAGCAGTTCTTC. Its protein product is CASSLSSGRTNEQFF.

The sample holds many counts of this clonotype. V and J are TRBV5-1 and TRBJ1-1, with D hard to call. CDR1 and CDR2 from the germline V gene are SGHRS and YFSETQ. Trimming pared 0 bases from V and 6 bases from J, leaving 9 bases between. This CDR3 region has 13 residues. CDR3 in DNA: TGCGCCAGCAGCTTGGATACCCGTTCTGAAGCTTTCTTT. This codes for CASSLDTRSEAFF.

In this sample, this clonotype turned up a few times. The V gene is TRBV25-1, the J gene TRBJ2-7, with D possibly called TRBD1 or TRBD2 (5 bases each). Germline CDR1 and CDR2: MGHDK and SYGVNS. Trimming took off 2 bases at V and 0 bases at J, with 8 bases between the two ends. The length of the CDR3 is 14 residues. The CDR3 reads CASSEPGASYEQYF. CDR3 DNA sequence: TGTGCCAGCAGTGAACCCGGGGCCTCCTACGAGCAGTACTTC.

There are many counts of this clonotype. The genes are TRBV29-1 and TRBJ1-3; TRBD1 agrees at 7 bases. The germline V gene encodes CDR1 SQVTM and CDR2 ANQGSEA. The CDR3 is made up of 12 amino acids. The V segment lost 6 bases and the J segment 1 base; nucleotides outside the gene matches: 0. In DNA form, the CDR3 reads TGCAGCGTCAGGGGGTCTGGAAACACCATATATTTT. This translates into CSVRGSGNTIYF.

This sequence joins TRBV27 and TRBJ2-1, with 9 bases that match TRBD2. The germline CDR1 and CDR2 sequences are MNHEY and SMNVEV (reference sequence). V was pared by 4 bases and J by 4 bases, with 8 bases of the junction left unmatched. The CDR3 sequence is 16 residues long. The CDR3 DNA is TGTGCCAGCAGTTCCTCTAGCGGGGTGACGTACAATGAGCAGTTCTTC. Translating it yields CASSSSSGVTYNEQFF.

This clonotype was seen at least ten times. V usage is TRBV20-1 and J usage is TRBJ1-1, with D possibly matching TRBD1 (5 bases). With 3 bases removed from V and 3 bases from J, the gap between germline ends came to 14 bases. The length of the CDR3 is 14 residues. Germline CDR1 and CDR2: DFQATT and SNEGSKA (reference sequence). DNA of the CDR3: TGCAGTGCTAGGTCGGGGGATGGGGACACTGAAGCTTTCTTT. It specifies CSARSGDGDTEAFF.

This clonotype has just a few counts. CDR3 in amino acids: CSASPELWRRTDTQYF. In nucleotides, the CDR3 is TGCAGTGCTAGTCCCGAGTTATGGAGACGCACAGATACGCAGTATTTT. The chain couples TRBV20-1 to TRBJ2-3; no definite D call. Germline lookup yields CDR1 DFQATT and CDR2 SNEGSKA (reference sequence). The CDR3 totals 16 residues. V was cut by 3 bases and J by 1 base, with 17 bases left in between.

This clonotype was picked up a small number of times. This sequence joins TRBV5-5 and TRBJ2-5; 7 bases match TRBD1. The CDR3 is 13 amino acids. The germline V gene encodes CDR1 SGHKS and CDR2 YYEKEE (reference sequence). V trimming: 4 bases; J trimming: 6 bases; junction bases outside the gene matches: 6. The CDR3 here is CASSPTGLKTQYF. CDR3 DNA: TGTGCCAGCAGCCCGACAGGGTTGAAGACCCAGTACTTC.

The table lists this clonotype with a few counts. V usage is TRBV4-1 and J usage is TRBJ2-7, with TRBD2 as a possible D gene (5 bases). The CDR3 has 13 amino acids. V gave up 6 bases and J gave up 3 bases, with 12 bases separating them. CDR1 and CDR2 from the germline V gene are MGHRA and YSYEKL. CDR3 sequence (DNA): TGCGCCAGCAGGTCTTCAGGAGGCTACGAGCAGTACTTC. This sequence encodes CASRSSGGYEQYF.

At least ten counts were recorded for this clonotype. The chain uses TRBV6-1 and TRBJ2-1, with TRBD2 matching over 10 bases. This CDR3 has 15 residues. V shed 3 bases, J shed 3 bases, and the junction held 2 bases outside the gene matches. CDR1 and CDR2 from the germline V gene are MNHNS and SASEGT. The CDR3 sequence: CASSDLAGGYNEQFF. The DNA of the CDR3 is TGTGCCAGCAGTGACTTAGCGGGAGGCTACAATGAGCAGTTCTTC.

This chain links TRBV15 with TRBJ2-1; 9 bases match TRBD2. CDR1 LNHNV and CDR2 YYDKDF come from the germline V gene (reference sequence). The CDR3 spans 16 residues. The ends lost 4 bases at V and 9 bases at J; junction bases unmatched: 13. The DNA of the CDR3 is TGTGCCACCAGCAAAAACTTAGCGGGAGCGGGGGGTGAGCAGTTCTTC. Protein sequence: CATSKNLAGAGGEQFF.

There are many counts of this clonotype. The chain carries TRBV28 and TRBJ2-3; 9 positions match TRBD1. CDR3 size: 15 residues. The J segment lost 7 bases and the V segment lost 6 bases, leaving 11 bases of the junction unmatched. Germline CDR1 and CDR2: MDHEN and SYDVKM. CDR3 sequence: CASRQGQGPRNTQYF. The CDR3 bases are TGTGCCAGCAGGCAGGGACAGGGCCCAAGGAATACGCAGTATTTT.

Ten or more counts support this clonotype. This chain connects TRBV25-1 to TRBJ2-7, with 8 bases aligning to TRBD2. In germline, CDR1 is MGHDK, CDR2 SYGVNS. Trimming at V came to 3 bases and at J to 3 bases, leaving 7 bases not matched to a gene. The length of the CDR3 is 15 residues. Here the CDR3 DNA reads TGTGCCAGCAGTGACCCAGCGGGAGATGACTACGAGCAGTACTTC. Residues: CASSDPAGDDYEQYF.

The CDR3 bases are TGTGCCACGGGACTATTTAACGGTGAGCAGTTCTTC. Its protein is CATGLFNGEQFF. This rearrangement joins TRBV24-1 to TRBJ2-1; 7 bases agree with TRBD2. The germline V gene has CDR1 KGHDR and CDR2 SFDVKD. The CDR3 length is 12 residues. Trimming took 10 bases from V and 9 from J; bases not matched to a gene: 8.

Comments on this clonotype: This is likely a read error, given that the CDR3 carries no conserved phenylalanine or tryptophan at its end. The gene calls are TRBV2 and TRBJ2-1, with 13 bases lining up with TRBD2. Germline assignment: CDR1 SNHLY and CDR2 FYNNEI. After removal of 3 bases from V and 1 base from J, the junction contained 3 bases not matched to a gene. The CDR3 runs to 17 residues. As DNA, the CDR3 is TGTGCCAGCAGTGAGACGGGACTAGCGGGATCCTACAATGAGCAGTTCGTC. It encodes CASSETGLAGSYNEQFV.

This clonotype was counted at least ten times. This rearrangement joins TRBV5-1 to TRBJ1-6; the match to TRBD1 covers 8 bases. CDR3 length: 14 residues. CDR1 and CDR2 from the germline V gene are SGHRS and YFSETQ. The J segment lost 5 bases and the V segment lost 4 bases, leaving 2 bases of the junction unmatched. CDR3 loop: CASSKGQDNSPLHF. In DNA form, the CDR3 reads TGCGCCAGCAGCAAGGGACAGGATAATTCACCCCTCCACTTT.

This clonotype was counted ten times or more. This rearrangement joins TRBV6-1 to TRBJ2-5, with 8 bases identical to TRBD2. Germline loops: CDR1 MNHNS, CDR2 SASEGT. The CDR3 has 16 residues. Trimming took 6 bases from V and 1 from J; bases not matched to a gene: 10. The CDR3 reads CASSPLSGEFQETQYF. DNA of the CDR3: TGTGCCAGCAGCCCCCTTAGCGGGGAATTCCAAGAGACCCAGTACTTC.

This clonotype was seen at least ten times. The chain carries TRBV6-1 and TRBJ1-6, with D perhaps matching TRBD1 (5 bases). V lost 1 base to trimming and J lost 10 bases, with 14 bases between them. CDR1 and CDR2 from the germline V gene are MNHNS and SASEGT. The CDR3 covers 15 residues. The CDR3 protein is CASSEEGGGRSPLHF. The CDR3 DNA reads as TGTGCCAGCAGTGAAGAAGGTGGGGGTAGGTCACCCCTCCACTTT.

The table lists this clonotype with a few counts. The chain employs TRBV7-9 and TRBJ2-6; no reliable D call. The CDR3 is 16 residues long. Per the germline V gene, CDR1 is SEHNR and CDR2 is FQNEAQ (reference sequence). Trimming left V 2 bases short and J 4 bases short, with 12 bases between. Here the CDR3 reads CASSLRAGPGANVLTF. In DNA form, the CDR3 reads TGTGCCAGCAGCTTAAGGGCCGGGCCCGGGGCCAACGTCCTGACTTTC. The entire variable domain, with the rest obtained from reference TRBV7-9 and TRBJ2-6, is as follows: DTGVSQNPRHKITKRGQNVTFRCDPISEHNRLYWYRQTLGQGPEFLTYFQNEAQLEKSRLLSDRFSAERPKGSFSTLEIQRTEQGDSAMYLCASSLRAGPGANVLTFGAGSRLTVL.

A word on this clonotype: This may come from a read error, since a much larger clone is one base off. The rearrangement joins TRBV28 to TRBJ2-2; 7 positions agree with TRBD2. Germline V lookup: CDR1 MDHEN, CDR2 SYDVKM. The ends lost 6 bases at V and 9 bases at J; junction bases unmatched: 13. The CDR3 contains 15 residues. The CDR3: CASRPGLVWTRELFF. CDR3 coding DNA: TGTGCCAGCAGACCCGGACTAGTTTGGACCCGGGAGCTGTTTTTT.

This clonotype occurred many times. The gene calls are TRBV6-2 or TRBV6-3 and TRBJ1-6; D ambiguous. This CDR3 contains 15 residues. Trimming took 2 bases from V and 7 from J, leaving 12 bases between them. CDR1 is MNHEY and CDR2 is SVGEGT in the germline V gene. The chain's CDR3 is CASSYTDGGNSPLHF. CDR3 DNA sequence: TGTGCCAGCAGTTACACGGACGGCGGGAATTCACCCCTCCACTTT.

In this sample, this clonotype turned up many times. The J gene is TRBJ1-1, the V gene TRBV5-1; 10 nucleotides agree with TRBD1. The CDR3 totals 13 residues. Germline CDR1 is SGHRS and CDR2 is YFSETQ. The ends lost 5 bases at V and 3 bases at J; junction bases unmatched: 1. CDR3 protein: CASRGTGDTEAFF. In nucleotides, the CDR3 is TGCGCCAGCAGAGGGACAGGGGACACTGAAGCTTTCTTT. The entire variable domain, with the rest obtained from reference TRBV5-1 and TRBJ1-1, is as follows: KAGVTQTPRYLIKTRGQQVTLSCSPISGHRSVSWYQQTPGQGLQFLFEYFSETQRNKGNFPGRFSGRQFSNSRSEMNVSTLELGDSALYLCASRGTGDTEAFFGQGTRLTVV.

The genes are TRBV5-5 and TRBJ2-6; D is unresolved. Trimming took 6 bases from V and 0 from J, leaving 1 base between them. The CDR3 contains 12 residues. Germline CDR1 SGHKS, CDR2 YYEKEE (reference sequence). The CDR3 bases are TGTGCCAGCATCTCTGGGGCCAACGTCCTGACTTTC. The encoded protein is CASISGANVLTF.

The chain links TRBV9 to TRBJ2-7; possibly TRBD1 for D (6 bases). CDR1 SGDLS and CDR2 YYNGEE come from the germline V gene. This CDR3 contains 15 residues. The V and J ends lost 0 bases and 4 bases respectively, with 14 bases between them. CDR3 DNA sequence: TGTGCCAGCAGCGTAGGAGGGGGAGATCGATACGAGCAGTACTTC. Its translation is CASSVGGGDRYEQYF.

This clonotype was seen ten or more times. This rearrangement joins TRBV20-1 to TRBJ2-3, with D unclear. The CDR3 is 15 amino acids. The germline V gene has CDR1 DFQATT and CDR2 SNEGSKA (reference sequence). The ends were cut back, 1 base at V and 4 bases at J, with 15 bases in the middle. The CDR3 loop is CSARVGIVGADTQYF. CDR3 nucleotide sequence: TGCAGTGCTAGAGTGGGGATTGTGGGTGCAGATACGCAGTATTTT.

This clonotype has at least ten counts. The CDR3 DNA sequence: TGTGCCAGCAGCCCCCAGACAGGGAGTTTCCCTAGTGAGCAGTTCTTC. As protein: CASSPQTGSFPSEQFF. The V and J genes are TRBV7-3 and TRBJ2-1, with TRBD1 identical over 7 bases. Trimming removed 5 bases from V and 9 bases from J; junction bases left unmatched: 16. Germline V gene lookup returns CDR1 SGHTA and CDR2 FQGTGA. The CDR3 has 16 residues.

At least ten counts were recorded for this clonotype. The chain has TRBV12-3 or TRBV12-4 and TRBJ1-2, with D maybe TRBD1 (5 bases). V was shortened by 3 bases and J by 0 bases, with 14 bases between the two germline ends. This CDR3 is 16 amino acids long. CDR3 sequence: CASSFGGFSPNYGYTF. The CDR3 region has the DNA TGTGCCAGCAGTTTCGGGGGGTTTTCCCCTAACTATGGCTACACCTTC.

This clonotype was detected a few times. The CDR3 spells CASSIVASGSSSYEQYF. CDR3 sequence (DNA): TGTGCCAGTAGTATAGTGGCTAGCGGGAGTAGTTCCTACGAGCAGTACTTC. This chain joins TRBV19 and TRBJ2-7, with TRBD2 matching over 10 bases. The V gene end was trimmed by 1 base and the J gene end by 1 base; junction bases not matched to a gene: 7. Germline V gene lookup returns CDR1 LNHDA and CDR2 SQIVND (reference sequence). The CDR3 consists of 17 residues.

This clonotype has a count of ten or more. This chain links TRBV25-1 with TRBJ2-1; a possible D gene is TRBD1 (6 bases). The V gene's germline CDR1 is MGHDK and CDR2 SYGVNS. Trimming stripped 2 bases from V and 2 bases from J, with 13 bases between. The length of the CDR3 is 16 residues. As DNA, the CDR3 is TGTGCCAGCAGTGAACTGACAGGCGGCCCCTACAATGAGCAGTTCTTC. Translated, it gives CASSELTGGPYNEQFF.